This is a list of T cell receptor beta chains from one sample in a study of CD8 T cells in Susac syndrome. TCRdb recomputed calls from the immunoSEQ multiplex PCR reads with MiXCR, one row per CDR3 protein. The sample shows 400,000 to 550,000 distinct CDR3 sequences, around 85% of them seen only once. The specimen sequenced was CD8+ T cells from PBMCs. All receptors come from a human donor with multiple sclerosis. Each CDR3 is given with its conserved first and last residue. A D gene is named only where the DNA matches it firmly. Some rows have no size entry. The others give once, few or many, or a class for an expanded clone.

CSVRRAGEILGYTF,TGCAGCGTCCGTCGGGCAGGAGAAATCCTTGGCTACACCTTC,NA,TRBJ1-2,TRBV29-1,NA
CASSLLWRGTEAFF,TGTGCCAGCAGCTTGCTTTGGAGAGGCACTGAAGCTTTCTTT,NA,TRBJ1-1,TRBV7-8,once
CASSLPQLLRGGTDTQYF,TGTGCCAGCAGCTTACCCCAATTATTGAGGGGAGGCACAGACACGCAGTATTTT,NA,TRBJ2-3,TRBV11-2,NA
CASSFAAGRAYGYTF,TGTGCCAGCAGTTTTGCGGCAGGGAGGGCCTATGGCTACACCTTC,NA,TRBJ1-2,TRBV27,NA
CASSYSSGGLEAFF,TGTGCCAGCAGTTACTCGAGCGGCGGATTAGAAGCTTTCTTT,NA,TRBJ1-1,TRBV6-5,NA
CASTHHPTRTSGLRSQYF,TGTGCCAGCACGCACCACCCGACTAGGACTAGCGGCCTACGTAGTCAGTACTTC,TRBD2,TRBJ2-7,TRBV6-1,NA
CASSNGDSTDTQYF,TGTGCCAGCAGCAACGGGGATTCCACAGATACGCAGTATTTT,NA,TRBJ2-3,TRBV7-9,few
CAWSEAGVGEQFF,TGTGCCTGGAGTGAAGCGGGAGTCGGGGAGCAGTTCTTC,TRBD2,TRBJ2-1,TRBV30,NA
CASNPGLNNEQFF,TGTGCCAGCAACCCAGGGCTAAACAATGAGCAGTTCTTC,NA,TRBJ2-1,TRBV28,NA
CASSLGGLAEAFF,TGTGCCAGCAGTTTAGGGGGCTTAGCTGAAGCTTTCTTT,NA,TRBJ1-1,TRBV27,NA
CASHYRYLDPHNTGELFF,TGTGCCAGTCACTACAGATACCTCGACCCACATAACACCGGGGAGCTGTTTTTT,NA,TRBJ2-2,TRBV28,NA
CASSYAGTSTDTQYF,TGTGCCAGCAGTTACGCCGGGACTAGCACAGATACGCAGTATTTT,NA,TRBJ2-3,TRBV6-5,NA
CSARVSRGNQETQYF,TGCAGTGCTAGAGTTTCCCGCGGCAATCAAGAGACCCAGTACTTC,NA,TRBJ2-5,TRBV20-1,NA
CASRQLGGTEAFF,TGCGCCAGCAGACAGCTAGGAGGCACTGAAGCTTTCTTT,NA,TRBJ1-1,TRBV4-1,NA
CSAEPGDLEDSEQFF,TGCAGTGCTGAGCCCGGGGACTTGGAAGACAGTGAGCAGTTCTTC,NA,TRBJ2-1,TRBV20-1,once
CASSRNRGDSNQPQHF,TGTGCCAGCAGTCGTAACAGGGGGGATAGCAATCAGCCCCAGCATTTT,TRBD1,TRBJ1-5,TRBV2,NA